This T cell receptor beta chain is drawn from a study of CD8 T cells in ankylosing spondylitis. Study-wide findings and caveats: The study looked at matched synovial fluid samples from ankylosing spondylitis patients. Disease-linked clones were reported to be significantly enriched there. Typical of ankylosing spondylitis blood, it appeared, was a TCR beta motif of several highly homologous variants.

For TCR beta, libraries came from quantitative 5'-RACE with molecular barcodes. TCRdb processed the 5' RACE reads anew with MiXCR; each CDR3 protein has one entry. Among about 240,000 distinct CDR3 sequences listed, around 9.2% were seen once. Between the trimmed V and J ends, which lost 7 bases and 0 bases, there was a span of 13 bases. The CDR3 is 14 amino acids. In germline, CDR1 is SGHTA, CDR2 FQGNSA. In its sample, this clonotype was seen many times. Antigen specificity is unknown. The receptor's source is a male donor with ankylosing spondylitis or in good health (not recorded which). This chain uses TRBV7-2 with TRBJ2-7; D is possibly TRBD1 (5 bases). The sample taken for sequencing was blood, either unsorted or a sorted T cell fraction (not recorded which). The chain's CDR3 is CASKVDRLSYEQYF. The CDR3 bases are TGTGCCAGCAAGGTTGACAGACTCTCCTACGAGCAGTACTTC. The entire variable domain, with the rest obtained from reference TRBV7-2 and TRBJ2-7, is as follows: GAGVSQSPSNKVTEKGKDVELRCDPISGHTALYWYRQSLGQGLEFLIYFQGNSAPDKSGLPSDRFSAERTGGSVSTLTIQRTQQEDSAVYLCASKVDRLSYEQYFGPGTRLTVT.